This T cell receptor (beta chain) comes out of a study of response to subunit inactivated influenza vaccine. Study-level points and caveats: Every seasonal influenza vaccination brings in few new T cells, the authors suggested.

TCRdb itself ran the RT-PCR reads through MiXCR, one entry per CDR3 protein. This table has about 240,000 distinct CDR3 sequences, 9.5% to 15% appearing once. This clonotype came up a few times. Antigen specificity is unknown. The sequences come from non-naive T cells sorted from PBMCs, collected approximately 15 days before vaccination. This receptor was obtained from a man aged 50 to 59 who received an inactivated influenza vaccine.

The CDR3 loop reads CASSDVGQYYNEQFF. CDR3 in DNA: TGCGCCAGCAGTGACGTAGGGCAGTACTACAATGAGCAGTTCTTC. The V gene is TRBV10-2, the J gene TRBJ2-1; D gene uncertain. Germline-derived CDR1 and CDR2 are WSHSY and SAAADI. V lost 3 bases to trimming and J lost 3 bases, with 12 bases between them. CDR3 length: 15 residues.